Reported below is one T cell receptor beta chain. Its antigen is unidentified. This sample stems from a study of T cells expressing NK-cell markers. The wider study: All TCR beta repertoires analysed originated from sorted CD3+CD56+NKG2C+, CD3+CD56+NKG2C- and CD3+CD56-NKG2C+ T cells. Study-wide findings and caveats: Of CD8+ T cells, roughly 1.0-8% belonged to dominant NKG2C+ clonotypes in roughly six donors. These clonotypes additionally ranked first within the CD3+CD56-NKG2C+ fraction of four donors.

Libraries used 5'RACE template switching adding universal primer site and UMIs. Using the 5' RACE reads, TCRdb records one entry per CDR3 protein without DNA. The sample spans 150,000 or so distinct CDR3 sequences; the ten largest clones claim 37%. The CDR3 is 14 residues long. Source material: blood T cells: a sorted CD56 or NKG2C T cell subset, CD4+ or CD8+ T cells, or bulk PBMC T cells (not recorded which). The sequence was collected from a woman aged 45-65 years in good health. The rearrangement joins TRBV12-3 or TRBV12-4 to TRBJ2-5. The CDR3 protein is CASSFFQVQETQYF.